One sample yielded the 21 T cell receptor beta chains listed below, sequenced in a study of cytomegalovirus exposure and HLA in healthy donors. The PCR employed 60 Vbeta primers together with 13 Jbeta primers. Measured with immunoSEQ multiplex PCR; TCRdb has only the in-frame clones, and not every one. The sample includes 150,000 to 200,000 clones, around 80% of them seen just once. The specimen sequenced was PBMCs. The source is a young man in good health and CMV-seronegative.

The rearrangement uses TRBV9 and TRBJ1-3; a possible D gene is TRBD1 (5 bases). The CDR3 covers 15 residues. Germline loops: CDR1 SGDLS, CDR2 YYNGEE. With 0 bases removed from V and 0 bases from J, the gap between germline ends came to 7 bases. CDR3 in DNA: TGTGCCAGCAGCGTAGGGGGGGGCTCTGGAAACACCATATATTTT. It is translated as CASSVGGGSGNTIYF.

In its sample, this clone was seen once. This chain uses TRBV28 with TRBJ2-3; the match to TRBD2 covers 16 bases. Losses at the gene ends were 6 bases for V and 0 bases for J; bases not matched to a gene: 6. In germline, CDR1 is MDHEN, CDR2 SYDVKM. The CDR3 has 18 amino acids. This chain's CDR3 is CASSPGTSGRDSTDTQYF. In DNA, the CDR3 is TGTGCCAGCAGCCCTGGGACTAGCGGGAGGGATAGCACAGATACGCAGTATTTT.

The V and J genes are TRBV10-1 and TRBJ1-1; no definite D call. The CDR3 is 13 amino acids. Germline CDR1 WNHNN, CDR2 SYGVQD (reference sequence). V gave up 6 bases and J gave up 0 bases, with 8 bases separating them. The CDR3 nucleotides read TGCGCCAGCAGAACGGACTTGAACACTGAAGCTTTCTTT. This codes for CASRTDLNTEAFF.

The rearrangement uses TRBV11-2 and TRBJ2-5; a weak D match, TRBD2 (5 bases). In germline, CDR1 is SGHAT, CDR2 FQNNGV. Trimming removed 5 bases from V and 2 bases from J, with 18 bases in between. The CDR3 is 16 amino acids. The CDR3 DNA follows: TGTGCCAGCAGCCCCCCGAGAGCGCGAGGGCAAGAGACCCAGTACTTC. It specifies CASSPPRARGQETQYF.

This clone was observed a few times. The genes are TRBV5-1 and TRBJ1-3, with D possibly matching TRBD1 (6 bases). With 0 bases removed from V and 0 bases from J, the gap between germline ends came to 19 bases. The CDR3 is made up of 19 amino acids. In germline, CDR1 is SGHRS, CDR2 YFSETQ. CDR3 nucleotide sequence: TGCGCCAGCAGCTTGGGTGGGGTGGGGGCAAAGACCTCTGGAAACACCATATATTTT. This encodes CASSLGGVGAKTSGNTIYF. Together with reference TRBV5-1 and TRBJ1-3, the CDR3 gives the full variable domain: KAGVTQTPRYLIKTRGQQVTLSCSPISGHRSVSWYQQTPGQGLQFLFEYFSETQRNKGNFPGRFSGRQFSNSRSEMNVSTLELGDSALYLCASSLGGVGAKTSGNTIYFGEGSWLTVV.

The rearrangement links TRBV7-9 to TRBJ1-6, with 9 bases aligning to TRBD1. The length of the CDR3 is 15 residues. Germline CDR1 SEHNR, CDR2 FQNEAQ (reference sequence). The CDR3 sequence is CATGQGSSYNSPLHF. The DNA for the CDR3 is TGTGCTACCGGACAGGGGAGCTCCTATAATTCACCCCTCCACTTT.

The rearrangement joins TRBV29-1 to TRBJ2-7, with 10 bases matching TRBD1. The germline CDR1 and CDR2 sequences are SQVTM and ANQGSEA. The CDR3 has 15 amino acids. V lost 5 bases to trimming and J lost 3 bases; unmatched junction nucleotides: 10. In DNA, the CDR3 is TGCAGCGTTTTAAAACCGGGACAGGGGATCTACGAGCAGTACTTC. As protein: CSVLKPGQGIYEQYF.

The genes are TRBV7-9 and TRBJ2-1, with a possible D match to TRBD2 (6 bases). V lost 5 bases and J lost 2, with 13 bases in between. This CDR3 contains 15 residues. Per germline, CDR1 SEHNR and CDR2 FQNEAQ (reference sequence). CDR3 sequence: CASSPGRGPYNEQFF. The CDR3, as DNA: TGTGCCAGCAGCCCTGGGCGGGGCCCCTACAATGAGCAGTTCTTC.

This clone was observed a few times. This rearrangement joins TRBV4-3 to TRBJ2-5; D is unresolved. Germline assignment: CDR1 LGHNA and CDR2 YSLEER. The CDR3 has 14 amino acids. V was cut by 3 bases and J by 5 bases, with 13 bases left in between. As DNA, the CDR3 is TGCGCCAGCAGCCAGGAGATTATTAGCGAGACCCAGTACTTC. Protein sequence: CASSQEIISETQYF.

The chain links TRBV27 to TRBJ2-5; D not certain. The CDR3 consists of 13 residues. CDR1 is MNHEY and CDR2 is SMNVEV in the germline V gene (reference sequence). The V end was cut by 6 bases, the J end by 2 bases, with 10 bases between. This CDR3 is CASSRLSQETQYF. The CDR3 DNA reads as TGTGCCAGCAGCCGTCTATCGCAAGAGACCCAGTACTTC.

This chain connects TRBV13 to TRBJ1-2; a weak D match, TRBD1 (5 bases). Trimming removed 1 base at V and 2 bases at J, with 8 bases between. The CDR3 is made up of 14 amino acids. Germline CDR1 and CDR2: PRHDT and FYEKMQ (reference sequence). In DNA form, the CDR3 reads TGTGCCAGCAGCTTAGACAGGAACAACTATGGCTACACCTTC. Translating it yields CASSLDRNNYGYTF.

This clone was recorded a few times. This chain uses TRBV6-5 with TRBJ2-1; no definite D call. The CDR3 spans 11 residues. Germline CDR1 is MNHEY and CDR2 is SVGAGI. V gave up 10 bases and J gave up 9 bases, with 13 bases separating them. CDR3 region: CATTRLTEQFF. The CDR3 DNA reads as TGTGCCACTACGCGGCTTACTGAGCAGTTCTTC.

The chain uses TRBV13 and TRBJ1-2; TRBD1 agrees at 10 bases. The V and J ends lost 4 bases and 2 bases, in that order; junction bases with no gene match: 19. The CDR3 spans 20 residues. Per the germline V gene, CDR1 is PRHDT and CDR2 is FYEKMQ (reference sequence). CDR3 coding DNA: TGTGCCAGCAGCTCCTTTTCGGACAGGGGGACCCTCCTGAGAAACTATGGCTACACCTTC. Its translation is CASSSFSDRGTLLRNYGYTF.

This clone showed up just a few times. The chain employs TRBV28 and TRBJ1-5, with TRBD1 as a possible D gene (6 bases). The ends were cut back, 9 bases at V and 4 bases at J, with 34 bases in the middle. The CDR3 is 20 residues long. Germline loops: CDR1 MDHEN, CDR2 SYDVKM. For the CDR3, the DNA is TGTGCCAGTCTACGACAGAGGGTAGGGGCAGGGGCACTTGAGAATCAGCCCCAGCATTTT. Translated: CASLRQRVGAGALENQPQHF.

The gene calls are TRBV18 and TRBJ1-1, with a weak D call TRBD1 (5 bases). The CDR3 consists of 16 residues. CDR1 is KGHSH, CDR2 LQKENI, per germline. V was cut by 0 bases and J by 4 bases, with 15 bases left in between. The CDR3 region has the DNA TGTGCCAGCTCACCACCGCGGAGGGGTATAGGCACTGAAGCTTTCTTT. Protein: CASSPPRRGIGTEAFF.

The chain recombines TRBV19 with TRBJ1-2; D is uncertain. The germline V gene encodes CDR1 LNHDA and CDR2 SQIVND (reference sequence). The CDR3 has 13 residues. V shed 3 bases and J shed 8 bases, with 13 bases lying between them. The CDR3 DNA sequence: TGTGCCAGTAGTATGCGTGAGGCGGAAGGCTACACCTTC. Its protein product is CASSMREAEGYTF.

This chain connects TRBV4-1 to TRBJ1-4; D is ambiguous. In germline, CDR1 is MGHRA, CDR2 YSYEKL. V lost 2 bases to trimming and J lost 4 bases, with 8 bases between them. This CDR3 region has 14 residues. The CDR3 DNA sequence: TGCGCCAGCAGCCAACAGCGAGATAATGAAAAACTGTTTTTT. It specifies CASSQQRDNEKLFF.

J is TRBJ2-5 and V is TRBV2; 9 nucleotides line up with TRBD1. The J call may be mistaken, given a closer DNA end match to TRBJ2-7. The CDR3 is 13 residues long. Germline CDR1 and CDR2: SNHLY and FYNNEI. CDR3 DNA: TGTGCCAGCAGGACAGGGGGGACGGGCGAGCAGTACTTC. As protein: CASRTGGTGEQYF.

There are a few counts of this clone. The chain couples TRBV5-1 to TRBJ2-3; 11 nucleotides align to TRBD1. The CDR3 runs 15 residues. V was clipped by 0 bases and J by 5 bases; unmatched bases: 2. From germline, CDR1 is SGHRS and CDR2 YFSETQ. The CDR3: CASSLEGQGEDTQYF. Written as DNA, the CDR3 is TGCGCCAGCAGCTTGGAGGGACAGGGGGAAGATACGCAGTATTTT.

The chain is built from TRBV30 and TRBJ2-1; 11 nucleotides line up with TRBD1. The J segment lost 9 bases and the V segment lost 4 bases, leaving 8 bases of the junction unmatched. Germline V gene sequence: CDR1 GTSNPN, CDR2 SVGIG (reference sequence). This CDR3 is built from 14 residues. Here the CDR3 DNA reads TGTGCCTGGATCGGACAGGGGGCGCCTGGTGAGCAGTTCTTC. It encodes CAWIGQGAPGEQFF.

This clone appeared once. This rearrangement joins TRBV27 to TRBJ2-5; D tentatively fits TRBD1 or TRBD2 (5 bases each). The J call may be faulty, since TRBJ2-7 better matches the DNA end. CDR1 is MNHEY and CDR2 is SMNVEV in the germline V gene (reference sequence). CDR3 length: 13 residues. CDR3 amino acids: CASSLVGAYEQYF. The CDR3 nucleotides are TGTGCCAGCAGTTTGGTGGGGGCCTACGAGCAGTACTTC.